The rows below give T cell receptor beta chains drawn from one sample of a study of blood T cell repertoires in COVID-19. The protocol was immunoSEQ multiplex PCR, while the TCRdb copy is restricted to in-frame clones and leaves out a portion. The table shows tens of thousands of clones, with 90% occurring only once. Source material: peripheral blood. Receptor source: a human donor in a cohort sampled during active COVID-19. The CDR3 runs from the conserved cysteine through the conserved F or W. The D gene is left open where the match is weak. Not every row has a clone size; where given, it reads once, few, many or a size class.

v_gene	abundance	j_gene	d_gene	CDR3aa	CDR3nt
TRBV6-2/TRBV6-3	.	TRBJ2-1	TRBD2	CASSSLAGGTNEQFF	TGTGCCAGCAGTTCCTTAGCGGGGGGGACCAATGAGCAGTTCTTC
TRBV9	.	TRBJ2-3	TRBD2	CASSPHVGTSGRAGPDTQYF	TGTGCCAGCAGCCCCCACGTGGGGACTAGCGGGAGGGCCGGGCCAGATACGCAGTATTTT
TRBV7-2	.	TRBJ2-3	TRBD2	CASSFAGGPRDTQYF	TGTGCCAGCAGCTTTGCGGGGGGGCCGAGAGATACGCAGTATTTT
TRBV19	.	TRBJ2-5	.	CASSKQGGSRETQYF	TGTGCCAGCAGTAAACAGGGTGGCTCCAGGGAGACCCAGTACTTC
TRBV19	once	TRBJ2-5	.	CASAKDISGETQYF	TGTGCCAGTGCGAAGGATATTTCGGGAGAGACCCAGTACTTC
TRBV6-6	.	TRBJ1-5	.	CASHRSQGLNQPQHF	TGTGCCAGCCATAGAAGCCAGGGACTCAATCAGCCCCAGCATTTT
TRBV6-2/TRBV6-3	.	TRBJ1-2	TRBD1	CASSSSAGGGYTF	TGTGCCAGCAGTTCCTCGGCAGGGGGGGGCTACACCTTC
TRBV6-2/TRBV6-3	.	TRBJ2-1	TRBD1	CASSYTGQYNEQFF	TGTGCCAGCAGTTACACGGGACAGTACAATGAGCAGTTCTTC
TRBV11-2	.	TRBJ2-1	.	CASSRRGEQFF	TGTGCCAGCAGCCGGAGGGGTGAGCAGTTCTTC
TRBV6-2/TRBV6-3	.	TRBJ1-6	TRBD1	CASSPHRDRGRRNSPLHF	TGTGCCAGCAGCCCACACCGAGACAGGGGGCGTCGCAATTCACCCCTCCACTTT
TRBV29-1	.	TRBJ1-1	TRBD1	CSVGIGTVNTEAFF	TGCAGCGTCGGTATTGGGACAGTGAACACTGAAGCTTTCTTT
TRBV9	.	TRBJ2-7	TRBD1	CASSRDSPPYEQYF	TGTGCCAGCAGCAGGGACAGCCCCCCGTACGAGCAGTACTTC
TRBV3-1/TRBV3-2	.	TRBJ2-7	TRBD1	CASSRGYEQYF	TGTGCCAGTAGCAGGGGGTACGAGCAGTACTTC
TRBV5-6	.	TRBJ1-6	TRBD1	CASSQKQGAIPPLHF	TGTGCCAGCAGCCAAAAACAGGGGGCGATCCCACCCCTCCACTTT
TRBV18	.	TRBJ2-7	.	CASSPALGGEQYF	TGTGCCAGCTCACCAGCTCTGGGAGGCGAGCAGTACTTC
TRBV18	.	TRBJ2-5	TRBD2	CASSPVAVSIVGTSGKETQYF	TGTGCCAGCTCACCAGTCGCAGTATCGATAGTGGGGACTAGCGGTAAAGAGACCCAGTACTTC
TRBV29-1	.	TRBJ2-3	.	CSVDGGTDTQYF	TGCAGCGTTGACGGGGGCACAGATACGCAGTATTTT
TRBV6-5	few	TRBJ1-2	.	CASSPGAHYGYTF	TGTGCCAGCAGTCCAGGGGCACATTATGGCTACACCTTC
TRBV5-4	few	TRBJ1-1	TRBD1	CASSWGQTNTEAFF	TGTGCCAGCAGCTGGGGACAGACGAACACTGAAGCTTTCTTT
TRBV20-1	.	TRBJ2-3	TRBD1	CSAGDRNTQYF	TGCAGTGCTGGGGACAGAAATACGCAGTATTTT
TRBV5-4	.	TRBJ2-5	.	CASSSWTPADLPPQETQYF	TGTGCCAGCAGCTCATGGACTCCAGCGGACCTCCCACCCCAAGAGACCCAGTACTTC
TRBV19	.	TRBJ1-5	.	CASRNTGSNSNQPQHF	TGTGCCAGTAGAAATACAGGGTCAAATAGCAATCAGCCCCAGCATTTT
TRBV7-9	once	TRBJ2-3	.	CASSSSGNTDTQYF	TGTGCCAGCAGCTCCAGTGGTAACACAGATACGCAGTATTTT
TRBV11-2	.	TRBJ2-7	.	CASSLDGHSQQYF	TGTGCCAGCAGCTTAGACGGTCACTCTCAGCAGTACTTC
TRBV27	.	TRBJ1-3	.	CASSFGGPSTGNTIYF	TGTGCCAGCAGTTTCGGGGGGCCTAGCACTGGAAACACCATATATTTT
TRBV14	.	TRBJ2-7	.	CASSQDGLRQPYEQYF	TGTGCCAGCAGCCAAGATGGTTTGAGACAGCCCTACGAGCAGTACTTC
TRBV19	.	TRBJ2-1	TRBD2	CASSIVATSGEGEQFF	TGTGCCAGTAGTATAGTGGCGACTAGCGGGGAGGGTGAGCAGTTCTTC
TRBV9	.	TRBJ2-4	TRBD1	CASSASGGTAKNIQYF	TGTGCCAGCAGCGCGTCAGGGGGCACGGCCAAAAACATTCAGTACTTC
TRBV27	.	TRBJ2-2	TRBD2	CASSVGTSGNTGELFF	TGTGCCAGCAGTGTAGGGACTAGCGGGAACACCGGGGAGCTGTTTTTT
TRBV24-1	.	TRBJ1-2	.	CATSAGRGQGGVGYTF	TGTGCCACCAGTGCCGGAAGGGGACAAGGTGGAGTTGGCTACACCTTC
TRBV10-2	.	TRBJ2-3	.	CASMQTDMDTQYF	TGCGCCAGCATGCAGACGGACATGGATACGCAGTATTTT
TRBV2	.	TRBJ1-2	.	CASSPGTPTNYGYTF	TGTGCCAGCAGCCCTGGGACACCGACTAACTATGGCTACACCTTC
TRBV27	.	TRBJ2-7	TRBD1	CASSFLPGQGYEQYF	TGTGCCAGCAGTTTTCTGCCGGGACAGGGCTACGAGCAGTACTTC
TRBV9	.	TRBJ2-7	TRBD1	CASSATGQTYEQYF	TGTGCCAGCAGCGCCACGGGACAGACCTACGAGCAGTACTTC
TRBV7-9	.	TRBJ2-7	.	CASSLRGGTPSYEQYF	TGTGCCAGCAGCTTAAGGGGGGGGACACCCTCCTACGAGCAGTACTTC
TRBV24-1	.	TRBJ2-3	.	CATSEQGNTDTQYF	TGTGCCACCAGTGAACAGGGTAACACAGATACGCAGTATTTT
TRBV28	once	TRBJ1-6	.	CASSRDSLSPLHF	TGTGCCAGCAGCCGAGACAGCCTTTCACCCCTCCACTTT
TRBV29-1	.	TRBJ2-7	TRBD1	CSVPGQGPYEQYF	TGCAGCGTTCCGGGACAGGGACCCTACGAGCAGTACTTC
TRBV10-1	.	TRBJ2-7	TRBD1	CASRRDSPYEQYF	TGCGCCAGCCGCAGGGACAGTCCCTACGAGCAGTACTTC
TRBV7-9	.	TRBJ1-2	TRBD1	CASSLGTVNYGYTF	TGTGCCAGCAGCTTGGGGACAGTGAACTATGGCTACACCTTC
TRBV4-3	.	TRBJ2-2	.	CASSQEYRGTGELFF	TGCGCCAGCAGCCAAGAGTATAGAGGCACCGGGGAGCTGTTTTTT
TRBV27	.	TRBJ2-7	TRBD2	CASSFGGGEVYEQYF	TGTGCCAGCAGTTTCGGCGGGGGGGAAGTCTACGAGCAGTACTTC
TRBV3-1/TRBV3-2	.	TRBJ2-7	.	CASGRGDEQYF	TGTGCCAGCGGCAGGGGAGACGAGCAGTACTTC